Below, one T cell receptor beta chain is given with its context. Its antigen is unidentified. The sample belongs to a study of graft-versus-host responses after intestinal transplantation. Looking at the study overall: Recipients uniformly received anti-thymocyte globulin induction, followed by tacrolimus and steroids for 2 to 4 years.

Libraries were prepared by immunoSEQ multiplex PCR; TCRdb keeps only in-frame clonotypes and omits some of them. The data show approximately 90,000 clones, roughly 91% seen once. Trimming took 8 bases from V and 4 from J; bases not matched to a gene: 14. The CDR3 is made up of 16 amino acids. Germline V gene sequence: CDR1 MNHEY, CDR2 SMNVEV (reference sequence). Whole-study findings and limits: Peak circulating GvH clone levels were associated with early post-transplant HvG declines. Patients with graft-donor T cell macrochimerism had high graft-versus-host to host-versus-graft clonal ratios in allografts.

The chain combines TRBV27 with TRBJ2-1; 7 nucleotides line up with TRBD1. This specimen was unstimulated CD8+ T cells sorted from spleen or lymph node cells, taken before intestinal transplant. The sequence was obtained from a human donor who received an intestinal transplant. CDR3 DNA: TGTGCCAGCCATCCTCGGGACAGAGTTTCTTACAATGAGCAGTTCTTC. Its translation is CASHPRDRVSYNEQFF.